The 12 T cell receptor beta chains presented below share a single source sample, sequenced in a study of blood T cell repertoires in COVID-19. Here immunoSEQ multiplex PCR was the method, and the copy in TCRdb shows in-frame clones only, minus some. The table records 380,000 or so clones, 70% to 90% of them present only once. Sequenced: peripheral blood. The receptors shown here come from a man aged 40-49 years with acute or convalescent COVID-19.

The J gene is TRBJ1-2, the V gene TRBV10-3; tentatively, D is TRBD1 (6 bases). Germline CDR1 and CDR2: ENHRY and SYGVKD. The ends were cut back, 2 bases at V and 2 bases at J, with 15 bases in the middle. The CDR3 is 16 amino acids. This CDR3 is CAISETTGRANYGYTF. The CDR3 nucleotides are TGTGCCATCAGTGAGACGACAGGTAGAGCCAACTATGGCTACACCTTC.

This chain connects TRBV6-1 to TRBJ2-4; D perhaps matches TRBD2 (7 bases). V lost 3 bases and J lost 13, with 13 bases in between. The CDR3 is 12 residues long. From germline, CDR1 is MNHNS and CDR2 SASEGT. The CDR3 DNA sequence: TGTGCCAGCAGTGACGGGGGGCGGCGCCAGTACTTC. Translated, it gives CASSDGGRRQYF.

The V call is TRBV30, the J call TRBJ1-3; D unresolved. This CDR3 spans 12 amino acids. The germline V gene encodes CDR1 GTSNPN and CDR2 SVGIG (reference sequence). V lost 8 bases to trimming and J lost 0 bases, with 8 bases between them. The CDR3 DNA reads TGTGCCGCCCGCAGCTCTGGAAACACCATATATTTT. Protein: CAARSSGNTIYF. Variable domain in full (rest from reference TRBV30 and TRBJ1-3): SQTIHQWPATLVQPVGSPLSLECTVEGTSNPNLYWYRQAAGRGLQLLFYSVGIGQISSEVPQNLSASRPQDRQFILSSKKLLLSDSGFYLCAARSSGNTIYFGEGSWLTVV.

The CDR3 DNA reads TGCAGCGCAGGACTAGCGGGAGGGCGAGGGGAGACCCAGTACTTC. Translation: CSAGLAGGRGETQYF. The chain couples TRBV29-1 to TRBJ2-5; 15 bases align to TRBD2. This CDR3 is built from 15 residues. Germline CDR1 and CDR2: SQVTM and ANQGSEA. After removal of 7 bases from V and 5 bases from J, the junction contained 8 bases not matched to a gene.

J is TRBJ1-2 and V is TRBV5-8; 9 nucleotides line up with TRBD1. CDR1 SGHTS and CDR2 YDEGEE come from the germline V gene. Trimming at V came to 1 base and at J to 6 bases, leaving 10 bases not matched to a gene. This CDR3 contains 16 residues. CDR3 loop: CASSLTGGRPRDGYTF. In nucleotides, the CDR3 is TGTGCCAGCAGCTTGACAGGGGGCCGACCCAGGGATGGCTACACCTTC.

The chain has TRBV5-4 and TRBJ2-6; 9 bases agree with TRBD1. CDR3 size: 17 residues. Trimming cost V 5 bases and J 0 bases; bases outside gene matches: 6. Germline V gene lookup returns CDR1 SGHNT and CDR2 YYREEE (reference sequence). DNA of the CDR3: TGTGCCAGCAGGCCGGGACAGGGTCTCTCTGGGGCCAACGTCCTGACTTTC. Its protein is CASRPGQGLSGANVLTF.

V is TRBV10-3 and J is TRBJ1-6; 7 nucleotides match TRBD1. V lost 2 bases and J lost 8; bases outside the gene matches: 3. This CDR3 has 14 residues. The germline V gene encodes CDR1 ENHRY and CDR2 SYGVKD. CDR3 amino acids: CAISEPGTDSPLHF. In nucleotides, the CDR3 is TGTGCCATCAGTGAGCCCGGGACAGATTCACCCCTCCACTTT.

This clone turned up a few times. The rearrangement links TRBV3-1 (or the pseudogene TRBV3-2) to TRBJ1-5; 9 nucleotides align to TRBD1. V gave up 1 base and J gave up 2 bases; unmatched junction bases: 0. The CDR3 spans 15 residues. CDR1 and CDR2 from the germline V gene are LGHDT and YNNKEL (reference sequence). CDR3 coding DNA: TGTGCCAGCAGCCAAGGGACAGGGGGCAATCAGCCCCAGCATTTT. Translating it yields CASSQGTGGNQPQHF.

As to this clone: An end of the junction differs from the germline gene, which may be a read error. The chain combines TRBV4-2 with TRBJ1-3; 7 bases are a match to TRBD1. CDR1 is LGHNA, CDR2 YNFKEQ, per germline. CDR3 length equals 16 residues. The CDR3 protein is CASSQESNRGGDTIYF. Here the CDR3 DNA reads TGTGCCAGCAGCCAAGAGTCGAACAGGGGTGGAGACACCATATATTTT.

J is TRBJ2-7 and V is TRBV28, with a possible D match to TRBD1 (6 bases). Germline lookup yields CDR1 MDHEN and CDR2 SYDVKM. V was trimmed by 6 bases and J by 2 bases, leaving 11 bases between them. The CDR3 length is 13 residues. CDR3: CASSITGTYEQYF. The DNA of the CDR3 is TGTGCCAGCAGCATAACAGGGACCTACGAGCAGTACTTC.

The chain has TRBV27 and TRBJ1-5, with D perhaps TRBD1 (6 bases). The germline V gene has CDR1 MNHEY and CDR2 SMNVEV (reference sequence). This CDR3 has 13 amino acids. V gave up 3 bases and J gave up 7 bases, with 10 bases separating them. CDR3 coding DNA: TGTGCCAGCAGTTTCGCAGGGGCGCAGCCCCAGCATTTT. It translates to CASSFAGAQPQHF.

About this clone itself: Other DNA sequences in the sample encode the same CDR3. The chain has TRBV5-1 and TRBJ1-5; 7 bases fit TRBD1. The CDR3 extends over 14 amino acids. Germline loops: CDR1 SGHRS, CDR2 YFSETQ. Trimming at V came to 0 bases and at J to 4 bases, leaving 1 base not matched to a gene. The CDR3 region has the DNA TGCGCCAGCAGCTTGGCAGGGGGAAATCAGCCCCAGCATTTT. Its translation is CASSLAGGNQPQHF. The full variable domain, with the rest looked up from reference TRBV5-1 and TRBJ1-5, is KAGVTQTPRYLIKTRGQQVTLSCSPISGHRSVSWYQQTPGQGLQFLFEYFSETQRNKGNFPGRFSGRQFSNSRSEMNVSTLELGDSALYLCASSLAGGNQPQHFGDGTRLSIL.